These 21 T cell receptor beta chains came from one sample sequenced in a study of blood T cells in healthy people across ages. It was with a sample-barcoded 5' primer and a J-beta primer mix that a second PCR of roughly 7 to 12 cycles was run. TCRdb re-called the 5' RACE reads with MiXCR, one entry per CDR3 protein. The table records about a million distinct CDR3 sequences, roughly 51% of them present only once. Sequencing was done on a sample of blood. Source of these receptors: a woman in her fifties or sixties in good health.

The chain links TRBV10-2 to TRBJ2-5, with 7 bases fitting TRBD1. CDR1 and CDR2 (germline): WSHSY, SAAADI. The V segment lost 0 bases and the J segment 5 bases; nucleotides outside the gene matches: 6. The CDR3 runs to 15 residues. CDR3 region: CASSESRGGWETQYF. CDR3 DNA sequence: TGCGCCAGCAGTGAGTCCAGAGGGGGCTGGGAGACCCAGTACTTC.

The chain links TRBV2 to TRBJ2-3; 8 bases agree with TRBD2. The CDR3 consists of 17 residues. Looked up from germline, CDR1 is SNHLY and CDR2 is FYNNEI. After removal of 4 bases from V and 6 bases from J, the junction contained 15 bases not matched to a gene. The CDR3 loop is CASSGGLLADPSDTQYF. CDR3 bases: TGTGCCAGCAGTGGAGGGTTACTAGCGGACCCATCCGATACGCAGTATTTT.

The chain couples TRBV28 to TRBJ2-3; possibly TRBD2 for D (7 bases). CDR1 and CDR2 (germline): MDHEN, SYDVKM. V was pared by 5 bases and J by 5 bases, with 17 bases between. The CDR3 length is 15 residues. The CDR3 DNA reads as TGTGCCAGCAGTCAAGTCGGGGGGCGAGGAGATACGCAGTATTTT. This translates into CASSQVGGRGDTQYF.

The CDR3 bases are TGTGCCAGCAGTTACCGGAGGGGCGATGGCTACACCTTC. Translation gives CASSYRRGDGYTF. The chain joins TRBV6-5 to TRBJ1-2; possible D gene TRBD1, 5 bases. The CDR3 runs 13 residues. Germline values: CDR1 MNHEY, CDR2 SVGAGI. Trimming took off 2 bases at V and 6 bases at J, with 10 bases between the two ends.

The V call is TRBV6-2 or TRBV6-3, the J call TRBJ2-1; 14 bases are shared with TRBD2. After removal of 8 bases from V and 2 bases from J, the junction contained 5 bases not matched to a gene. Germline CDR1 and CDR2: MNHEY and SVGEGT. The CDR3 has 16 amino acids. CDR3 residues: CASSRLAGGPYNEQFF. The CDR3 DNA follows: TGTGCCAGCTCCCGACTAGCGGGAGGGCCCTACAATGAGCAGTTCTTC.

The gene calls are TRBV6-2 or TRBV6-3 and TRBJ2-3; weak D call: TRBD2 (6 bases). Germline CDR1 is MNHEY and CDR2 is SVGEGT. CDR3 size: 13 residues. V was trimmed by 5 bases and J by 3 bases, leaving 9 bases between them. CDR3 in amino acids: CASSTTSTDTQYF. The CDR3 bases are TGTGCCAGCAGTACGACTAGTACAGATACGCAGTATTTT.

A few counts support this clonotype. The genes are TRBV9 and TRBJ1-6; the D is unclear. V shed 3 bases and J shed 7 bases, with 11 bases lying between them. Germline V lookup: CDR1 SGDLS, CDR2 YYNGEE. CDR3 length: 14 amino acids. The CDR3 DNA reads as TGTGCCAGCAGCGCCGACTTGGTAAATTCACCCCTCCACTTT. Its translation: CASSADLVNSPLHF.

The chain employs TRBV20-1 and TRBJ2-3; 13 nucleotides agree with TRBD2. V was clipped by 2 bases and J by 5 bases; unmatched bases: 22. This CDR3 spans 21 amino acids. CDR1 and CDR2 from the germline V gene are DFQATT and SNEGSKA (reference sequence). The CDR3 bases are TGCAGTGCTAGACCCTCGACTAGCGGGAGGATTCTGTTCCGGGGTGGAGATACGCAGTATTTT. Residues: CSARPSTSGRILFRGGDTQYF.

A few counts support this clonotype. The chain is built from TRBV4-2 and TRBJ2-1; D is unclear. The CDR3 extends over 14 amino acids. The germline V and J ends were trimmed by 0 bases and 3 bases, with 6 bases remaining between them. Germline lookup yields CDR1 LGHNA and CDR2 YNFKEQ. The CDR3 coding sequence is TGTGCCAGCAGCCAAGACCACGGCTACAATGAGCAGTTCTTC. It codes for CASSQDHGYNEQFF.

The rearrangement links TRBV2 to TRBJ2-7; a weak D match, TRBD1 (6 bases). Germline CDR1 SNHLY, CDR2 FYNNEI. Between the trimmed V and J ends, which lost 7 bases and 4 bases, there was a span of 11 bases. The CDR3 runs 12 residues. The CDR3 loop is CASKQGWYEQYF. The CDR3 nucleotides read TGTGCCAGCAAGCAGGGGTGGTACGAGCAGTACTTC.

This clonotype was seen many times. The chain carries TRBV29-1 and TRBJ2-5; D gene ambiguous. This CDR3 has 12 residues. V lost 6 bases and J lost 5, with 13 bases in between. CDR1 and CDR2 from the germline V gene are SQVTM and ANQGSEA. The CDR3 sequence is CSVNRVRETQYF. DNA of the CDR3: TGCAGCGTAAATAGAGTTAGGGAGACCCAGTACTTC.

This clonotype has just a few counts. The rearrangement uses TRBV11-2 and TRBJ2-5; 7 nucleotides agree with TRBD2. Germline V CDR1 and CDR2: SGHAT, FQNNGV. The CDR3 runs 16 residues. The trim removed 4 bases at V and 1 base at J, leaving 9 bases unmatched. This CDR3 is CASSSQPLALQETQYF. The CDR3 bases are TGTGCCAGCAGCTCTCAACCACTAGCGCTCCAAGAGACCCAGTACTTC.

V usage is TRBV5-1 and J usage is TRBJ2-4, with no clear D. The germline V gene encodes CDR1 SGHRS and CDR2 YFSETQ. The CDR3 runs 12 residues. The ends were cut back, 1 base at V and 13 bases at J, with 12 bases in the middle. The CDR3 loop reads CASSLIKGPQYF. The CDR3 nucleotides read TGCGCCAGCAGCTTGATTAAGGGCCCGCAGTACTTC.

The chain uses TRBV12-3 or TRBV12-4 and TRBJ2-1; 7 positions match TRBD1. The J call is uncertain, as TRBJ2-7 better fits the DNA end. The length of the CDR3 is 14 residues. The CDR3 sequence: CASRRQGTGYEQYF. Here the CDR3 DNA reads TGTGCCAGCAGACGACAGGGTACGGGTTACGAGCAGTACTTC.

V gene TRBV27 combines with J gene TRBJ2-5; D is ambiguous. The J call may be in error: the DNA end matches TRBJ2-7 better. The germline CDR1 and CDR2 sequences are MNHEY and SMNVEV (reference sequence). The CDR3 has 14 amino acids. As DNA, the CDR3 is TGTGCCAGCAAACAAAGGATGGACGTTTACGAGCAGTACTTC. It translates to CASKQRMDVYEQYF.

The chain combines TRBV12-3 or TRBV12-4 with TRBJ1-5; maybe TRBD1 (6 bases). The CDR3 has 15 amino acids. Trimming took off 6 bases at V and 3 bases at J, with 15 bases between the two ends. The CDR3 spells CASRLGAVSNQPQHF. The CDR3, as DNA: TGTGCCAGCAGGTTGGGGGCAGTCTCCAATCAGCCCCAGCATTTT.

The V call is TRBV13, the J call TRBJ2-7, with 7 bases fitting TRBD2. The CDR3 length is 16 residues. The V gene's germline CDR1 is PRHDT and CDR2 FYEKMQ (reference sequence). Unmatched junction bases numbered 11, after V lost 6 bases and J lost 0 bases. DNA for the CDR3: TGTGCCAGCAGTCCTTACCAAGGGGAGGGCTCCTACGAGCAGTACTTC. This translates into CASSPYQGEGSYEQYF.

This clonotype has more than one count but fewer than ten. The V gene is TRBV11-1, the J gene TRBJ2-5, with D perhaps assigned TRBD1 or TRBD2 (6 bases each). CDR1 and CDR2 from the germline V gene are SGHAT and FQDESV (reference sequence). V was shortened by 7 bases and J by 5 bases, with 14 bases between the two germline ends. This CDR3 spans 13 amino acids. CDR3 in amino acids: CASNSRGGETQYF. DNA for the CDR3: TGTGCCAGCAATAGCAGGGGAGGCGAGACCCAGTACTTC.

The genes are TRBV12-3 or TRBV12-4 and TRBJ2-1; D is unclear. V was clipped by 7 bases and J by 8 bases, with 21 bases between them. The CDR3 extends over 15 amino acids. The CDR3 bases are TGTGCCAGCACCCCTCGCTCATCGGTTGGAGATGAGCAGTTCTTC. It specifies CASTPRSSVGDEQFF.

The CDR3 DNA sequence: TGTGCCAGCAGGGGGGGCCCCCTGTTCTTC. Translating gives CASRGGPLFF. The J gene is TRBJ2-1, the V gene TRBV12-3 or TRBV12-4; perhaps D is TRBD1 or TRBD2 (6 bases each). There are 10 residues in the CDR3. V shed 6 bases and J shed 15 bases, with 12 bases lying between them.

The gene calls are TRBV7-6 and TRBJ1-5, with D tentatively TRBD1 (5 bases). CDR1 is SGHVS and CDR2 is FNYEAQ in the germline V gene. The length of the CDR3 is 18 residues. Trimming removed 1 base at V and 0 bases at J, with 16 bases between. The CDR3 sequence: CASSLVAAGHYSNQPQHF. DNA of the CDR3: TGTGCCAGCAGCTTAGTAGCGGCAGGGCATTATAGCAATCAGCCCCAGCATTTT.